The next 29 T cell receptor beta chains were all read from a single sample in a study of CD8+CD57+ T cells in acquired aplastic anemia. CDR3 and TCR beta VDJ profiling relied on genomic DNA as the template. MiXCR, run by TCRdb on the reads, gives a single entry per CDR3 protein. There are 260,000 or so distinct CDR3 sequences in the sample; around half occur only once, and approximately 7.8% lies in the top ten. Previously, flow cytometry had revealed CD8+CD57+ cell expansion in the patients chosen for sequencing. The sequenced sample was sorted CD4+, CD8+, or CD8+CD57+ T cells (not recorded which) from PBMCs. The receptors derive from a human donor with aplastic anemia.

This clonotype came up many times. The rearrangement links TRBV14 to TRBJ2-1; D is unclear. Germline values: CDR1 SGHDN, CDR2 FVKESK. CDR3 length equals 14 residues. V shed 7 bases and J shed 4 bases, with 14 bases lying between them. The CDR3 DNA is TGTGCCAGCAACAGACAAGCACGGTACAATGAGCAGTTCTTC. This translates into CASNRQARYNEQFF. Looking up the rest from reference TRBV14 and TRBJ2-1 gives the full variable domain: EAGVTQFPSHSVIEKGQTVTLRCDPISGHDNLYWYRRVMGKEIKFLLHFVKESKQDESGMPNNRFLAERTGGTYSTLKVQPAELEDSGVYFCASNRQARYNEQFFGPGTRLTVL.

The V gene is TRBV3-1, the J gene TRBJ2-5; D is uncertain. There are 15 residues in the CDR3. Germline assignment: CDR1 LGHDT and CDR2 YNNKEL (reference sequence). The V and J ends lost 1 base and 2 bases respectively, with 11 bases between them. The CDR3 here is CASSQVLFRQETQYF. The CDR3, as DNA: TGTGCCAGCAGCCAAGTACTTTTCAGACAAGAGACCCAGTACTTC.

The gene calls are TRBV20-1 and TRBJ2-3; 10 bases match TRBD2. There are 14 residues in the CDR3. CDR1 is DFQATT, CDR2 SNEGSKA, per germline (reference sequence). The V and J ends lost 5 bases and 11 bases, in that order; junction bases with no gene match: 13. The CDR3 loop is CSAVSGTSEYEQYF. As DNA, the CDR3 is TGCAGTGCTGTCTCCGGGACTAGCGAATACGAGCAGTATTTT.

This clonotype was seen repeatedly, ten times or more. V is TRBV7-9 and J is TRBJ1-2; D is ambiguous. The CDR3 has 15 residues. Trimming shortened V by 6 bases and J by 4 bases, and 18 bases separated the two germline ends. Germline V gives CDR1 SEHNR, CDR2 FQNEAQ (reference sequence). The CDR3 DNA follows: TGTGCCAGCAGTGAACGGACGGTCACAGCCTATGGCTACACCTTC. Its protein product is CASSERTVTAYGYTF.

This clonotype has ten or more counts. CDR3 region: CSASQPAYGYTF. For the CDR3, the DNA is TGCAGTGCTAGTCAGCCGGCGTATGGCTACACCTTC. The V and J genes are TRBV20-1 and TRBJ1-2; D remains ambiguous. Germline CDR1 and CDR2: DFQATT and SNEGSKA (reference sequence). Trimming pared 3 bases from V and 5 bases from J, leaving 10 bases between. The CDR3 extends over 12 amino acids.

The CDR3 here is CASSVETSYEAFF. As DNA, the CDR3 is TGTGCCAGCAGCGTAGAAACCAGTTATGAAGCTTTCTTT. This chain links TRBV5-5 with TRBJ1-1; D is uncertain. This CDR3 spans 13 amino acids. In germline, CDR1 is SGHKS, CDR2 YYEKEE (reference sequence). V was clipped by 4 bases and J by 7 bases, with 14 bases between them.

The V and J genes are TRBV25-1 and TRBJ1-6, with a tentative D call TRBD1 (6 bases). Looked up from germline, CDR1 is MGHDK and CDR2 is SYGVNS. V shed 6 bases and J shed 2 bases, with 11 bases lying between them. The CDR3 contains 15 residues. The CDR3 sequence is CASSPDSPYNSPLHF. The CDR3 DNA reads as TGTGCCAGCAGCCCGGACAGCCCCTATAATTCACCCCTCCACTTT.

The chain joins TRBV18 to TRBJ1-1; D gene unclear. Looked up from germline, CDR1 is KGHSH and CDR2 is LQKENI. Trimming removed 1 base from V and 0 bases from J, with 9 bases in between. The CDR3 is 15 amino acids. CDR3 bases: TGTGCCAGCTCACCACGTCCCTTGGTGAACACTGAAGCTTTCTTT. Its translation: CASSPRPLVNTEAFF.

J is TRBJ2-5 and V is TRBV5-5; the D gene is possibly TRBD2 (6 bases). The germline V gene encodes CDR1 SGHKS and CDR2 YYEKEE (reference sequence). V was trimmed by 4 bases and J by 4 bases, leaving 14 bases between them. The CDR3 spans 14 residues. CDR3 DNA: TGTGCCAGCAGCCCAGACGGGGGAGGAGAGACCCAGTACTTC. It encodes CASSPDGGGETQYF.

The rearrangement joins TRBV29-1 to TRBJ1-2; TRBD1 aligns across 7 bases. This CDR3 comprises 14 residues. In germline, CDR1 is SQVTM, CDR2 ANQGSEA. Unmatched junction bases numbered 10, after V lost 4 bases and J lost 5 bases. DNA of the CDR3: TGCAGCGTTGTTAGACAGGGAACGGGGTATGGCTACACCTTC. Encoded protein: CSVVRQGTGYGYTF.

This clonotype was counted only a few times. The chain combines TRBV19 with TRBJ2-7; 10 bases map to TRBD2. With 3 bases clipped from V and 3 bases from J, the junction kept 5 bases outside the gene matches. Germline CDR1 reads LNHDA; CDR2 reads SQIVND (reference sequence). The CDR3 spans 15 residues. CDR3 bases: TGTGCCAGTAGTATTATAGCGGGAGGTTTCTACGAGCAGTACTTC. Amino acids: CASSIIAGGFYEQYF.

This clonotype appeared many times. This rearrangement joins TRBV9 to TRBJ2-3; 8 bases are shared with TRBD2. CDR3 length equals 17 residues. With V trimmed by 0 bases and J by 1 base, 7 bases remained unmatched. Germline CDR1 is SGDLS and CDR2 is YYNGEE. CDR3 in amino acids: CASSVDVTGGGTDTQYF. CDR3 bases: TGTGCCAGCAGCGTAGACGTAACGGGAGGGGGCACAGATACGCAGTATTTT.

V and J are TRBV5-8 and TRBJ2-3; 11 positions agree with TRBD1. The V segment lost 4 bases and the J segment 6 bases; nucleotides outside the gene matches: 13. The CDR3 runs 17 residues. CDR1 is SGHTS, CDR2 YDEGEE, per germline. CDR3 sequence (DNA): TGTGCCAGCAGCCTCTACTCGGGACAGGGGGTATTGGATACGCAGTATTTT. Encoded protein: CASSLYSGQGVLDTQYF.

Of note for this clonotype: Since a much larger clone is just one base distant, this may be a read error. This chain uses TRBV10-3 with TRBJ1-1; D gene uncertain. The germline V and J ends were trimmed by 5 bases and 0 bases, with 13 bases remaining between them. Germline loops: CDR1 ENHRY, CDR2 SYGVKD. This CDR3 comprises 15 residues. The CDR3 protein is CAISSREGMNTEAFF. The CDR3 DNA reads TGTGCCATCAGTTCAAGGGAGGGCATGAACACTGAAGCTTTCTTT.

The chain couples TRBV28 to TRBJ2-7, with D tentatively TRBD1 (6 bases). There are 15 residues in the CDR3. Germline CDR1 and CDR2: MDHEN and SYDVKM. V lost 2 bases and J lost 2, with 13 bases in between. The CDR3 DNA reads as TGTGCCAGCAGTTTACCCCGGGACACAACCTACGAGCAGTACTTC. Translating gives CASSLPRDTTYEQYF. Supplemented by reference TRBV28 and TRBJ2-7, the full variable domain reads DVKVTQSSRYLVKRTGEKVFLECVQDMDHENMFWYRQDPGLGLRLIYFSYDVKMKEKGDIPEGYSVSREKKERFSLILESASTNQTSMYLCASSLPRDTTYEQYFGPGTRLTVT.

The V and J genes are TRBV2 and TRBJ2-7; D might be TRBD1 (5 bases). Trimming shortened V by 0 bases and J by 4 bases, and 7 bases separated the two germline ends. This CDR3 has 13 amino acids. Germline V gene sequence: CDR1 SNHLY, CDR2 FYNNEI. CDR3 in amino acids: CASSEAQGYEQYF. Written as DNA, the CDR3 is TGTGCCAGCAGTGAAGCGCAGGGTTACGAGCAGTACTTC.

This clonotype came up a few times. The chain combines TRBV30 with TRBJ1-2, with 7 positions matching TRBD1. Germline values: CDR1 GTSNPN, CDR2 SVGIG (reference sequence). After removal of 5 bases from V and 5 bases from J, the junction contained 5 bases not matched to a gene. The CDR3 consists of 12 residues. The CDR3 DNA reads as TGTGCCTGGGGGACAGTTAGTTATGGCTACACCTTC. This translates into CAWGTVSYGYTF.

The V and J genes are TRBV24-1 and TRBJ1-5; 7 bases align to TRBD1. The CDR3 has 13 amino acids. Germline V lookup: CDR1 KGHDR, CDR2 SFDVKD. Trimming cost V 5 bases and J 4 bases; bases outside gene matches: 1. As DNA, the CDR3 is TGTGCCACCAGTGTGGGACAGAATCAGCCCCAGCATTTT. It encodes CATSVGQNQPQHF.

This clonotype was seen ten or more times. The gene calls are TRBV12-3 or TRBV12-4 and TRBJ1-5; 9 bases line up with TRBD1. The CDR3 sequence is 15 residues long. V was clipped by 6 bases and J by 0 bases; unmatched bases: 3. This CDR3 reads CASSGTGFSNQPQHF. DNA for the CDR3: TGTGCCAGCAGCGGGACAGGGTTTAGCAATCAGCCCCAGCATTTT.

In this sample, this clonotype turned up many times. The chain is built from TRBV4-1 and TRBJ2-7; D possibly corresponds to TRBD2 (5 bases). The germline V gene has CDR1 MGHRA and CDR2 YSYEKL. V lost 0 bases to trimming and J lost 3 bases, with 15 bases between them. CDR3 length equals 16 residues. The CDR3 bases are TGCGCCAGCAGCCAAGACGGTGGGAGAGAGGACTACGAGCAGTACTTC. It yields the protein CASSQDGGREDYEQYF.

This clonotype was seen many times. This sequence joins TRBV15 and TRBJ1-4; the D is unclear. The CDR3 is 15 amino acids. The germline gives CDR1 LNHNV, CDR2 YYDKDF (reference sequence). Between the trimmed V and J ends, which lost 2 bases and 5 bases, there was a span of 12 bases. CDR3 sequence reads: CATSRPRALNEKLFF. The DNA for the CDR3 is TGTGCCACCAGCAGACCCCGGGCCCTGAATGAAAAACTGTTTTTT. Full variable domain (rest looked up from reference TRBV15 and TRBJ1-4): DAMVIQNPRYQVTQFGKPVTLSCSQTLNHNVMYWYQQKSSQAPKLLFHYYDKDFNNEADTPDNFQSRRPNTSFCFLDIRSPGLGDTAMYLCATSRPRALNEKLFFGSGTQLSVL.

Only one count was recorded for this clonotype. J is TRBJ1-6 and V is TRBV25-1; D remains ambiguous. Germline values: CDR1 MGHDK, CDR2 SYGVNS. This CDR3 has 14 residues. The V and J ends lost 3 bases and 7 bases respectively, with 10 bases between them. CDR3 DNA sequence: TGTGCCAGCAGTGACACAGACTCAAATTCACCCCTCCACTTT. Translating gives CASSDTDSNSPLHF.

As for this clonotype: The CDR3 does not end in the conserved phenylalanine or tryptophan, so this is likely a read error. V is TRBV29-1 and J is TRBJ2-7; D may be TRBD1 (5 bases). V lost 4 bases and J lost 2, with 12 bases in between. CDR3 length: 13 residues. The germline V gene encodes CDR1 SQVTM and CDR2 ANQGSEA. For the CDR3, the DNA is TGCAGCGTTGCCGCAACAGGTCCCTACGAGCAGTACTCC. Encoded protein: CSVAATGPYEQYS.

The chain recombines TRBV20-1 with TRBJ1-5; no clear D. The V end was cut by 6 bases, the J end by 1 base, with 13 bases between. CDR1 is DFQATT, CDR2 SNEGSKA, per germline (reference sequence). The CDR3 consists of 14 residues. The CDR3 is CSAGRAASNQPQHF. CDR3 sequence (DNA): TGCAGTGCCGGCCGGGCAGCGAGCAATCAGCCCCAGCATTTT.

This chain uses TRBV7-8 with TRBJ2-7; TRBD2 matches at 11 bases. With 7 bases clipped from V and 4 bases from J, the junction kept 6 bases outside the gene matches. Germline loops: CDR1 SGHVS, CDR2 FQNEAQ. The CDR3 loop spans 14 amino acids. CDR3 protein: CASIAGGTDYEQYF. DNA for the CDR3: TGTGCCAGCATAGCGGGAGGGACCGATTACGAGCAGTACTTC. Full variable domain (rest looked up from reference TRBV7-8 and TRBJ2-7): GAGVSQSPRYKVAKRGQDVALRCDPISGHVSLFWYQQALGQGPEFLTYFQNEAQLDKSGLPSDRFFAERPEGSVSTLKIQRTQQEDSAVYLCASIAGGTDYEQYFGPGTRLTVT.

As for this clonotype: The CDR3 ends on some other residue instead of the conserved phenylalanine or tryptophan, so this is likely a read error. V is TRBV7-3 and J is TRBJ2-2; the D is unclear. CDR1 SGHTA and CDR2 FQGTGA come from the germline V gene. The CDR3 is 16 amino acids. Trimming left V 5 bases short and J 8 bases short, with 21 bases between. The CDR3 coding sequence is TGTGCCAGCAGCCCCACCCCGGGCAGACTCGGGGGGGAGCTGTTTTCT. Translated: CASSPTPGRLGGELFS.

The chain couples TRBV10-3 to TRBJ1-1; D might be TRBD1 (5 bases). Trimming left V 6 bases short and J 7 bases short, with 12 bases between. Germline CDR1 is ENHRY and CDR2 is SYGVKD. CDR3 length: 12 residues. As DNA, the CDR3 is TGTGCCATCAGCCCCGACAGAATTGAAGCTTTCTTT. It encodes CAISPDRIEAFF.

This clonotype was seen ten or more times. CDR3 residues: CASSLLLETQYF. In DNA form, the CDR3 reads TGTGCCAGCAGCTTGTTGCTGGAGACCCAGTACTTC. The rearrangement links TRBV5-6 to TRBJ2-5, with D unresolved. The CDR3 spans 12 residues. Germline V gives CDR1 SGHDT, CDR2 YYEEEE. V lost 1 base and J 5 bases, leaving 6 bases between the germline ends.

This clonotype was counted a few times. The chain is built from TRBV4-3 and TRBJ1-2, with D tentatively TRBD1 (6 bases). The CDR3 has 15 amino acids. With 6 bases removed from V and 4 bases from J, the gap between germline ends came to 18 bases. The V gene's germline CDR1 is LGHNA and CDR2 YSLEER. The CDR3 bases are TGCGCCAGCAGTCCAAGAGGGGGAATCCTCTATGGCTACACCTTC. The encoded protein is CASSPRGGILYGYTF.